These 17 T cell receptor beta chains were all obtained from the same sample, sequenced in a study of shared clonotypes between healthy human individuals. Sequenced by immunoSEQ multiplex PCR; TCRdb stores in-frame clones only, minus some. The table includes roughly 660,000 clones, about 92% detected once. Sequencing used memory CD8+ T cells from PBMCs. Noted subset: CD45RO+ cells pooled with CCR7-negative TemRA cells. Every receptor here comes from a man aged 18 to 30 in good health. Some clones in this sample may be carry-over from other donors' samples.

The rearrangement uses TRBV7-9 and TRBJ2-7, with 7 bases matching TRBD1. V shed 1 base, J shed 3 bases, and the junction held 6 bases outside the gene matches. Germline V gives CDR1 SEHNR, CDR2 FQNEAQ (reference sequence). This CDR3 spans 15 amino acids. In DNA, the CDR3 is TGTGCCAGCAGCTTAGAGACAGGGATGAACTACGAGCAGTACTTC. It is translated as CASSLETGMNYEQYF.

The count of this clone is one. The genes are TRBV9 and TRBJ2-1; D not resolved. The CDR3 is made up of 14 amino acids. Trimming removed 4 bases from V and 0 bases from J, with 8 bases in between. Looked up from germline, CDR1 is SGDLS and CDR2 is YYNGEE. CDR3 loop: CASSLSSSYNEQFF. The CDR3 region has the DNA TGTGCCAGCAGCTTGTCCAGCTCCTACAATGAGCAGTTCTTC. Full variable domain (remainder filled in from reference TRBV9 and TRBJ2-1): DSGVTQTPKHLITATGQRVTLRCSPRSGDLSVYWYQQSLDQGLQFLIQYYNGEERAKGNILERFSAQQFPDLHSELNLSSLELGDSALYFCASSLSSSYNEQFFGPGTRLTVL.

The table lists this clone with a count of one. The CDR3 here is CASSSRYGTGSRYGYTF. As DNA, the CDR3 is TGTGCCAGCAGCTCCCGATACGGGACAGGGAGTCGCTATGGCTACACCTTC. The genes are TRBV11-2 and TRBJ1-2, with 9 bases lining up with TRBD1. J was trimmed by 4 bases and V by 4 bases; bases with no gene match: 13. CDR1 and CDR2 (germline): SGHAT, FQNNGV. This CDR3 is 17 amino acids long.

The chain uses TRBV4-1 and TRBJ2-7; 10 bases align to TRBD2. The germline CDR1 and CDR2 sequences are MGHRA and YSYEKL. The CDR3 totals 15 residues. Trimming at V came to 2 bases and at J to 2 bases, leaving 3 bases not matched to a gene. The CDR3 loop reads CASSQSGRAPYEQYF. The CDR3 coding sequence is TGCGCCAGCAGCCAAAGCGGGAGGGCCCCCTACGAGCAGTACTTC.

The sample holds one count of this clone. V gene TRBV29-1 combines with J gene TRBJ2-7; D uncertain. Germline CDR1 SQVTM, CDR2 ANQGSEA. There are 13 residues in the CDR3. The germline V and J ends were trimmed by 0 bases and 1 base, with 7 bases remaining between them. The CDR3 bases are TGCAGCGTTGAAGATGGTCAGTCCTACGAGCAGTACTTC. Its translation: CSVEDGQSYEQYF.

The rearrangement links TRBV10-2 to TRBJ1-1, with D tentatively TRBD1 (6 bases). The CDR3 spans 16 residues. Deletions cut 5 bases from V and 2 bases from J, with 18 bases between. Germline CDR1 is WSHSY and CDR2 is SAAADI. CDR3: CASSSPGALSNTEAFF. In nucleotides, the CDR3 is TGCGCCAGCAGTAGCCCGGGGGCTCTTTCCAACACTGAAGCTTTCTTT.

The chain has TRBV6-5 and TRBJ1-3, with 10 bases aligning to TRBD1. Trimming removed 5 bases from V and 1 base from J; junction bases left unmatched: 2. This CDR3 has 15 residues. From germline, CDR1 is MNHEY and CDR2 SVGAGI. The CDR3 protein is CASSGTGVSGNTIYF. CDR3 DNA sequence: TGTGCCAGCAGTGGGACAGGGGTATCTGGAAACACCATATATTTT.

The CDR3 DNA is TGTGCCAGTAGTATAGACTTGACCGGGACGGTCTACGAGCAGTACTTC. Protein sequence: CASSIDLTGTVYEQYF. The chain joins TRBV19 to TRBJ2-7; the D call may be TRBD1 or TRBD2 (5 bases each). The V gene lost 0 bases and the J gene lost 3 bases, with 15 bases spanning the gap. The CDR3 covers 16 residues. Germline assignment: CDR1 LNHDA and CDR2 SQIVND (reference sequence).

The V call is TRBV28, the J call TRBJ2-5, with 11 nucleotides matching TRBD1. The germline V gene has CDR1 MDHEN and CDR2 SYDVKM. With V trimmed by 4 bases and J by 4 bases, 11 bases remained unmatched. CDR3 size: 17 residues. The CDR3 protein is CASSSIIGTGGPETQYF. The CDR3 DNA is TGTGCCAGCAGTTCTATAATCGGGACAGGGGGACCAGAGACCCAGTACTTC.

This sequence joins TRBV10-2 and TRBJ2-7, with TRBD1 identical over 10 bases. The CDR3 has 17 residues. Germline V gene data show CDR1 as WSHSY and CDR2 as SAAADI. The V gene end was trimmed by 4 bases and the J gene end by 3 bases; junction bases not matched to a gene: 12. For the CDR3, the DNA is TGCGCCAGCAGTGCTCTTCCTGACAGGGGGCTGTTCTACGAGCAGTACTTC. It translates to CASSALPDRGLFYEQYF.

With respect to this clone: Other DNA sequences in this sample translate to the same CDR3. This chain joins TRBV14 and TRBJ2-1, with no clear D. Germline CDR1 and CDR2: SGHDN and FVKESK. The CDR3 contains 12 residues. Trimming cost V 1 base and J 4 bases, with 2 bases left between them. CDR3 in amino acids: CASSQAYNEQFF. DNA of the CDR3: TGTGCCAGCAGCCAAGCTTACAATGAGCAGTTCTTC.

In DNA form, the CDR3 reads TGTGCCAGCAGCCGCCCACTAGCGGGAGTTCTCGATGAGCAGTTCTTC. Translating gives CASSRPLAGVLDEQFF. The chain recombines TRBV7-8 with TRBJ2-1; 11 bases match TRBD2. The CDR3 runs to 16 residues. The germline gives CDR1 SGHVS, CDR2 FQNEAQ. J lost 8 bases, V lost 5 bases, and 11 bases had no gene match.

The chain joins TRBV19 to TRBJ1-1, with 7 bases identical to TRBD1. From germline, CDR1 is LNHDA and CDR2 SQIVND (reference sequence). The CDR3 is made up of 17 amino acids. Trimming removed 5 bases from V and 7 bases from J; junction bases left unmatched: 19. CDR3 DNA: TGTGCCAGTAGTTTTTCCCCCCTGGACAGGAGAGAGAATGAAGCTTTCTTT. This codes for CASSFSPLDRRENEAFF. Variable domain in full (rest from reference TRBV19 and TRBJ1-1): DGGITQSPKYLFRKEGQNVTLSCEQNLNHDAMYWYRQDPGQGLRLIYYSQIVNDFQKGDIAEGYSVSREKKESFPLTVTSAQKNPTAFYLCASSFSPLDRRENEAFFGQGTRLTVV.

The chain recombines TRBV7-6 with TRBJ2-1; D perhaps matches TRBD2 (6 bases). This CDR3 is built from 13 residues. The germline V gene encodes CDR1 SGHVS and CDR2 FNYEAQ. V was trimmed by 5 bases and J by 3 bases, leaving 8 bases between them. The chain's CDR3 is CASSQGLYNEQFF. As DNA, the CDR3 is TGTGCCAGCAGCCAGGGACTCTACAATGAGCAGTTCTTC.

Concerning this clone itself: The same CDR3 is also encoded by other DNA sequences in this sample. This chain links TRBV7-2 with TRBJ1-1, with 7 nucleotides matching TRBD1. The CDR3 loop spans 15 amino acids. The V gene end was trimmed by 2 bases and the J gene end by 0 bases; junction bases not matched to a gene: 3. CDR1 is SGHTA, CDR2 FQGNSA, per germline. The chain's CDR3 is CASSLPGGMNTEAFF. The CDR3 region has the DNA TGTGCCAGCAGCTTACCAGGGGGAATGAACACTGAAGCTTTCTTT.

The chain recombines TRBV2 with TRBJ2-7, with 7 bases fitting TRBD1. The CDR3 is 15 amino acids. Looked up from germline, CDR1 is SNHLY and CDR2 is FYNNEI. V lost 1 base and J lost 6; bases outside the gene matches: 9. The CDR3 loop reads CASSEGAGGGLEQYF. The CDR3 DNA reads TGTGCCAGCAGTGAAGGCGCAGGGGGTGGTCTCGAGCAGTACTTC.

The chain carries TRBV5-4 and TRBJ2-1; the match to TRBD2 covers 11 bases. The trim removed 2 bases at V and 10 bases at J, leaving 14 bases unmatched. Germline loops: CDR1 SGHNT, CDR2 YYREEE (reference sequence). The CDR3 loop spans 17 amino acids. Here the CDR3 reads CASSLRSGRVNLEEQFF. In DNA form, the CDR3 reads TGTGCCAGCAGCTTACGTAGCGGGAGGGTTAATTTGGAGGAGCAGTTCTTC.